This T cell receptor (beta chain) was documented in a study of T cells after posttransplantation cyclophosphamide. The assay was immunoSEQ multiplex PCR, and TCRdb's table has in-frame clones only and misses some. In the table there are over 7,500 clones, 88% of which are singletons. Control samples came 1 year after myeloablative marrow transplants with methotrexate plus calcineurin inhibitor. Germline V lookup: CDR1 LNHDA, CDR2 SQIVND (reference sequence). This CDR3 comprises 15 residues. V was clipped by 6 bases and J by 2 bases; unmatched bases: 7. The receptor was derived from a young adult male patient who received an allogeneic stem cell transplant from an unrelated donor, was CMV-positive, and had no GVHD. Some of these T cells may belong to the graft donor. This specimen was PBMCs, taken after an allogeneic stem cell transplant with a calcineurin inhibitor and methotrexate. The chain recombines TRBV19 with TRBJ1-2; 9 bases are a match to TRBD1. The CDR3 protein is CASSPRTGANYGYTF. As DNA, the CDR3 is TGTGCCAGTAGCCCTAGGACAGGGGCGAACTATGGCTACACCTTC.